The sequence of this T cell receptor beta chain was determined in a study of T cell repertoires in aging, cancer and after chemotherapy. The CDR3 length is 14 residues. Germline CDR1 SGHRS, CDR2 YFSETQ. Trimming took 3 bases from V and 9 from J, leaving 18 bases between them. Rearranged V-D-J TRB sequences were amplified with a mixed TRB-A/B primer pool. TCRdb re-called the multiplex PCR reads through MiXCR, storing one row per CDR3 protein. The repertoire holds 2,000 to 3,000 distinct CDR3 sequences, roughly 26% seen once, with approximately 6.5% in the top ten. Peripheral blood genomic DNA, not sorted cells or RNA, was the template. This clonotype was seen a handful of times.

This clonotype was obtained from a human donor with a solid tumor. Material: blood. The rearrangement links TRBV5-1 to TRBJ1-2; TRBD1 might be the D (6 bases). The CDR3 DNA reads as TGCGCCAGCAGCTCCCTACTTACAGGGCGGAGCTACACCTTC. This encodes CASSSLLTGRSYTF.